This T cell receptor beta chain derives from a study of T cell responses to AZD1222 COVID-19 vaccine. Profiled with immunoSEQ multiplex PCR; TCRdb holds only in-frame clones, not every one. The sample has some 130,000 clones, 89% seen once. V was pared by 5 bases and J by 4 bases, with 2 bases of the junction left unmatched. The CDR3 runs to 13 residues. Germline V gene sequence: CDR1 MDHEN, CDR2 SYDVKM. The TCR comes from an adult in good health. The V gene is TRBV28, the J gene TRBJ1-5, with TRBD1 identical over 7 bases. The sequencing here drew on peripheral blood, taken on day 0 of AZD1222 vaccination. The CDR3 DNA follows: TGTGCCAGCAGTGCAGGGGGGAATCAGCCCCAGCATTTT. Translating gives CASSAGGNQPQHF.